This record covers a single TCR beta chain. Its antigen is currently unknown. This specimen belongs to a study of cytomegalovirus exposure and HLA in healthy donors. Trimming left V 1 base short and J 2 bases short, with 5 bases between. From germline, CDR1 is LGHNT and CDR2 FRNRAP. CDR3 length equals 14 residues. These donors counted as nominally healthy when sampled, but unrecorded immune exposures were likely. Overall study findings and caveats: There were some public TCRs occurring in many donors, but most TCR sequences were rare. CMV antigen specificity of three CMV-associated chains was confirmed in vitro. Fewer N-insertions (relative to the roughly 630-donor mean) were reportedly seen in an Asian-associated ancestry cluster in a later analysis.

Primers included in the PCR were 60 Vbeta and 13 Jbeta primers. Here immunoSEQ multiplex PCR was the method, and the copy in TCRdb shows in-frame clones only, minus some. The ten top clones account for around 0.95%, within a sample of 200,000 to 250,000 clones. The TCR was taken from a woman in her 30s in good health and CMV-seropositive. V is TRBV12-5 and J is TRBJ2-2; D uncertain. The sample comprised PBMCs. The CDR3 reads CASGLGVNTGELFF. The CDR3 DNA reads TGTGCTAGTGGTTTGGGAGTAAACACCGGGGAGCTGTTTTTT.